The next 4 T cell receptor beta chains were all read from a single sample in a study of blood T cell repertoires in COVID-19. Repertoires were generated with immunoSEQ multiplex PCR, while TCRdb's copy carries only in-frame clones and drops some. The table includes around 250,000 clones, about 90% detected once. The material sequenced was peripheral blood. These TCRs come from a man aged 60-69 years with acute or convalescent COVID-19.

The chain combines TRBV9 with TRBJ2-7; TRBD1 aligns across 8 bases. Per the germline V gene, CDR1 is SGDLS and CDR2 is YYNGEE. The CDR3 has 15 amino acids. Trimming cost V 2 bases and J 6 bases; bases outside gene matches: 10. CDR3 residues: CASSVGAGGATEQYF. CDR3 nucleotide sequence: TGTGCCAGCAGCGTGGGAGCAGGGGGCGCGACCGAGCAGTACTTC.

This chain joins TRBV5-6 and TRBJ1-3, with D possibly matching TRBD1 (5 bases). V dropped 3 bases and J dropped 4 bases, with 11 bases sitting between them. CDR1 is SGHDT and CDR2 is YYEEEE in the germline V gene. The CDR3 length is 14 residues. Here the CDR3 DNA reads TGTGCCAGCAGCTCCAGGGTGGAAGGAAACACCATATATTTT. The encoded protein is CASSSRVEGNTIYF. The full variable domain, completed using reference TRBV5-6 and TRBJ1-3, is DAGVTQSPTHLIKTRGQQVTLRCSPKSGHDTVSWYQQALGQGPQFIFQYYEEEERQRGNFPDRFSGHQFPNYSSELNVNALLLGDSALYLCASSSRVEGNTIYFGEGSWLTVV.

The chain links TRBV7-2 to TRBJ1-2; D unresolved. Per germline, CDR1 SGHTA and CDR2 FQGNSA. Between the trimmed V and J ends, which lost 1 base and 4 bases, there was a span of 10 bases. The CDR3 runs 14 residues. This chain's CDR3 is CASSLGVASYGYTF. CDR3 DNA sequence: TGTGCCAGCAGCTTAGGGGTAGCCAGCTATGGCTACACCTTC.

The genes are TRBV15 and TRBJ2-1; 13 bases line up with TRBD2. CDR1 is LNHNV, CDR2 YYDKDF, per germline (reference sequence). The CDR3 sequence is 17 residues long. V trimming: 0 bases; J trimming: 4 bases; junction bases outside the gene matches: 3. CDR3 coding DNA: TGTGCCACCAGCAGAGACAAGGGACTAGCGGGATACAATGAGCAGTTCTTC. Its protein is CATSRDKGLAGYNEQFF.